These T cell receptor beta chains were read from a single sample in a study of blood T cell repertoires in COVID-19. Libraries were prepared by immunoSEQ multiplex PCR; TCRdb keeps only in-frame clonotypes and omits some of them. This table has 49,000 or so clones, approximately 83% appearing once. The sample comprised peripheral blood. All receptors come from a woman older than 75 with COVID-19, enrolled during active disease. CDR3s include the opening cysteine and the closing phenylalanine or tryptophan. The D gene is left open where the match is weak. For some rows the clone size is stated as once, few or many, or as a class when expanded; others skip it.

- TRBJ1-2 TRBV12-3/TRBV12-4 - 12 TGTGCCAGCAGCCCCAGGGGATATGGCTACACCTTC CASSPRGYGYTF
- TRBJ1-3 TRBV7-2 - 15 TGTGCCAGCAGCTTAGCGTGGCTCTCTGGAAACACCATATATTTT CASSLAWLSGNTIYF
few TRBJ2-7 TRBV7-2 TRBD2 14 TGTGCCAGCAGCTTACGGCCTCAGGGAGGGGAGCAGTACTTC CASSLRPQGGEQYF
- TRBJ2-6 TRBV5-5 - 17 TGTGCCAGCAGCTTGACCGGGGTAGACTCTGGGGCCAACGTCCTGACTTTC CASSLTGVDSGANVLTF
- TRBJ1-1 TRBV7-2 - 14 TGTGCCAGCAGCTTACAGGGTTTGAGCACTGAAGCTTTCTTT CASSLQGLSTEAFF
once TRBJ2-4 TRBV7-2 TRBD2 15 TGTGCCAGCAGCTTCTCGGGAGGTGCCAAAAACATTCAGTACTTC CASSFSGGAKNIQYF
- TRBJ1-6 TRBV7-8 - 19 TGTGCCAGCAGCTTAGCGATGCGGGGTTTAAGCTCCTATAATTCACCCCTCCACTTT CASSLAMRGLSSYNSPLHF
many TRBJ2-5 TRBV9 - 11 TGTGCCAGCGAAAGTAGAGAGACCCAGTACTTC CASESRETQYF
- TRBJ2-2 TRBV5-4 TRBD1 14 TGTGCCAGCACGACAGGGGCAGACACCGGGGAGCTGTTTTTT CASTTGADTGELFF
- TRBJ1-1 TRBV20-1 - 13 TGCAGTGCTAGTGGCGGATTGAACACTGAAGCTTTCTTT CSASGGLNTEAFF
once TRBJ2-3 TRBV10-3 TRBD1 14 TGTGCCATCAGTACGGGACAGGGGGCAGATACGCAGTATTTT CAISTGQGADTQYF
- TRBJ2-7 TRBV3-1/TRBV3-2 - 16 TGTGCCAGCCCCCAAGACGGGAGAGGCGGCTCCTACGAGCAGTACTTC CASPQDGRGGSYEQYF
- TRBJ2-5 TRBV19 - 15 TGTGCCAGTAGTAACTTCGACCCAGGCCACGAGACCCAGTACTTC CASSNFDPGHETQYF
- TRBJ1-4 TRBV19 - 14 TGTGCCAGTAGTGGGTTCCTATGGAGTGAAAAACTGTTTTTT CASSGFLWSEKLFF
- TRBJ2-2 TRBV5-4 - 14 TGTGCCAGCAGCTTGGCGGGGGGCTTTGGGGAGCTGTTTTTT CASSLAGGFGELFF
once TRBJ1-5 TRBV2 - 14 TGTGCCAGCGTGTTACAGGGAAAAGGTCAGCCCCAGCATTTT CASVLQGKGQPQHF
- TRBJ2-7 TRBV18 - 18 TGTGCCAGCTCACTCCGCCAGGCAGGGCGAGAGAGGTACTACGAGCAGTACTTC CASSLRQAGRERYYEQYF
- TRBJ2-5 TRBV3-1/TRBV3-2 TRBD1 13 TGTGCCAGCAGCCTGGGACAGGGGGAGACCCAGTACTTC CASSLGQGETQYF
- TRBJ1-2 TRBV27 - 13 TGTGCCAGCAGTACTGCACCTCCCTATGGCTACACCTTC CASSTAPPYGYTF
once TRBJ2-3 TRBV10-3 TRBD1 16 TGTGCCATCAATGGGGAACCGGGACAGGTCGTAAGGGCGCAGTATTTT CAINGEPGQVVRAQYF